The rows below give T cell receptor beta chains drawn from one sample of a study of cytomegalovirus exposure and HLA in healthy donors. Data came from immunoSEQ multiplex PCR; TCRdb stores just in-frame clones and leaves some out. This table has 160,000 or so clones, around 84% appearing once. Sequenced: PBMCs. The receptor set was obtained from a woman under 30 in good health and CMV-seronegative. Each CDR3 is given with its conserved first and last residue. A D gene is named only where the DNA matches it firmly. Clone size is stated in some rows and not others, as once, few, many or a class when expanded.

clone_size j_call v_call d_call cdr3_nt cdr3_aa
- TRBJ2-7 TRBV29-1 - TGCAGCGTTGAAGAGGTGGGCCCCGAACCCTACGAGCAGTACTTC CSVEEVGPEPYEQYF
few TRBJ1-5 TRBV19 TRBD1 TGTGCCAGTAGTGCCCGGGACAGGGACAATCAGCCCCAGCATTTT CASSARDRDNQPQHF
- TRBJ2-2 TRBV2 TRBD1 TGTGCCAGCAGAGACAGGGAAGCCGGGGAGCTGTTTTTT CASRDREAGELFF
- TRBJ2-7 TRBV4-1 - TGCGCCAGCAGCCAAAAAGCGACAGAGGCCTACGAGCAGTACTTC CASSQKATEAYEQYF
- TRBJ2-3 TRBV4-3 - TGCGCCAGCAGCCAAGATTCCAGGGATACGCAGTATTTT CASSQDSRDTQYF
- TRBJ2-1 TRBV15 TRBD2 TGTGCCACCAGCCGACCCCGGCGGGGGTCCTACAATGAGCAGTTCTTC CATSRPRRGSYNEQFF
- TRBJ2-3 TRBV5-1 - TGCGCCAGCAGCTCTGGACTCTTCCCAGATACGCAGTATTTT CASSSGLFPDTQYF
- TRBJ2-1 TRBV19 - TGTGCCAGTAGTATTAGCGGCTACAATGAGCAGTTCTTC CASSISGYNEQFF
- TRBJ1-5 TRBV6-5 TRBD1 TGTGCCAGCAAAACAGGGGGTAGCAATCAGCCCCAGCATTTT CASKTGGSNQPQHF
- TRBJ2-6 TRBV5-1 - TGCGCCAGCGCGAGCCAGGGCCACTCTGGGGCCAACGTCCTGACTTTC CASASQGHSGANVLTF
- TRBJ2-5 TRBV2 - TGTGCCAGCAGGGAGGGAGGTGGGAAAGAGACCCAGTACTTC CASREGGGKETQYF
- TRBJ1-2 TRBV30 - TGTGCCCTTCGGCCGCCCGGGGGTGGCTACACCTTC CALRPPGGGYTF
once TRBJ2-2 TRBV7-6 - TGTGCCAGCAGCTTACTAAAACAGGGCAACACCGGGGAGCTGTTTTTT CASSLLKQGNTGELFF
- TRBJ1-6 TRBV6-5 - TGTGCCAGCAGTTACTCAGGACAGCAATCACCCCTCCACTTT CASSYSGQQSPLHF
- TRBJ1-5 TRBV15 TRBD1 TGTGCCACCAGCAGAGAAGGGACAGGGGCCTATCAGCCCCAGCATTTT CATSREGTGAYQPQHF
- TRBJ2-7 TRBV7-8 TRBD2 TGTGCCAGCAGCTACAGCGGGGGGCCTATCACCCTTCCCGCCGACGAGCAGTACTTC CASSYSGGPITLPADEQYF
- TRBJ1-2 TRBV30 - TGTGCCTGGACGAGGGAATTAGGCGGCTACACCTTC CAWTRELGGYTF
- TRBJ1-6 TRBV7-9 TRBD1 TGTGCCAGCAGCACGGGACAGGTCCTTTATTCACCCCTCCACTTT CASSTGQVLYSPLHF
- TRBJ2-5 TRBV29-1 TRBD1 TGCAGCTTCAGGACAGGGCTTGAGACCCAGTACTTC CSFRTGLETQYF
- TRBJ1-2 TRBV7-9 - TGTGCCAGCAGCATCTTCCAGGGCTACACCTTC CASSIFQGYTF
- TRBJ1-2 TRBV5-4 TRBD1 TGTGCCAGCAGCTTGGCCGGTCAGGGGGTCTATGGCTACACCTTC CASSLAGQGVYGYTF
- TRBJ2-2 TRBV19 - TGTGCCAGTACCCTGGGACTTAACACCGGGGAGCTGTTTTTT CASTLGLNTGELFF
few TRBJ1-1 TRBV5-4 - TGTGCCAGCAGCCACCCCCGGGCAGGGCGCCGTGAAGCTTTCTTT CASSHPRAGRREAFF
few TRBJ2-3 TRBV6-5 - TGTGCCAGCAGTTATAACCCCCAGAGCACAGATACGCAGTATTTT CASSYNPQSTDTQYF
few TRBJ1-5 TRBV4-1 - TGCGCCAGCAGCCAAATCTTGTACAGGGAAGGTGGTAGTCAGCCCCAGCATTTT CASSQILYREGGSQPQHF
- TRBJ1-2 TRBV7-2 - TGTGCCAGCAGCCCCGGACTTCATGGCTACACCTTC CASSPGLHGYTF
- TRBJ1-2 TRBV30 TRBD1 TGTGCCTGGAGCCTAAGGGCAGGGGGCGACTATGGCTACACCTTC CAWSLRAGGDYGYTF
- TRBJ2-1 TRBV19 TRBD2 TGTGCCAGTAGTATAGGACTAGCGGGAGGGGAGCAGTTCTTC CASSIGLAGGEQFF
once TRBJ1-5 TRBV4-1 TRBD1 TGCGCCAGCAGCCTCACAATCCTCGACAGGGATAATCAGCCCCAGCATTTT CASSLTILDRDNQPQHF
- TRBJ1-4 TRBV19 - TGTGCCAGTAGCCCGACGGAGGGGCGGGGAGAAAAACTGTTTTTT CASSPTEGRGEKLFF
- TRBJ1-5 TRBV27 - TGTGCCAGCAGTTTAGGGGCTGGTTATAGCAATCAGCCCCAGCATTTT CASSLGAGYSNQPQHF